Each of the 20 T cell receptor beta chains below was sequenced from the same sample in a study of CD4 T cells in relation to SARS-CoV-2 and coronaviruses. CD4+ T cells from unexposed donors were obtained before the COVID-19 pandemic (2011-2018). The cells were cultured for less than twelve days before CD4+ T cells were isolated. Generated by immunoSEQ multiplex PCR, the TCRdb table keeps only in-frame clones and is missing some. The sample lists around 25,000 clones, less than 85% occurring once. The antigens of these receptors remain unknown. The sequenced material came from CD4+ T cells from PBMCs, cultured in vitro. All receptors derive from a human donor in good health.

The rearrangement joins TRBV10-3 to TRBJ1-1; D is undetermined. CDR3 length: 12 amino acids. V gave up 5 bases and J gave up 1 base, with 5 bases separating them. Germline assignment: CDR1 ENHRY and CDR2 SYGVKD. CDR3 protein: CAISSKNTEAFF. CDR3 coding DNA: TGTGCCATCAGTTCGAAGAACACTGAAGCTTTCTTT.

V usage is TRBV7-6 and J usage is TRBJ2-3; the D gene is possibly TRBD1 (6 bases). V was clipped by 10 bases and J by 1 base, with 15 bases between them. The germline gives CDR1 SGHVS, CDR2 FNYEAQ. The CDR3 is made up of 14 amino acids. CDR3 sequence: CATTLGAGTDTQYF. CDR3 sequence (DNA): TGTGCCACGACCCTGGGGGCTGGCACAGATACGCAGTATTTT.

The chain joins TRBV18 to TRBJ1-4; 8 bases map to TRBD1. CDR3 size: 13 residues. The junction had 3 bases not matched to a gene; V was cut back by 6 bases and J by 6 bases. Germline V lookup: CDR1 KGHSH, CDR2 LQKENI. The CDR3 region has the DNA TGTGCCAGCTCGCCGACAGGGGATGAAAAACTGTTTTTT. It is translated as CASSPTGDEKLFF.

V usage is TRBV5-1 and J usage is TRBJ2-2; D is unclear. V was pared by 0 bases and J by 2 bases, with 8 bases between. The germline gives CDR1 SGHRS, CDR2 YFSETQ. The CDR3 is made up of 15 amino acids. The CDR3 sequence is CASSLGPINTGELFF. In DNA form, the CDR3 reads TGCGCCAGCAGCTTGGGTCCGATAAACACCGGGGAGCTGTTTTTT.

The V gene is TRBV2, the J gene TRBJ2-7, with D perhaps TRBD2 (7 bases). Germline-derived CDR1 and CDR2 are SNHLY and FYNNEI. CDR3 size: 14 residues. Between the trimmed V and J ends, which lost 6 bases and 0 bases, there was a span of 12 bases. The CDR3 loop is CASSPRGASYEQYF. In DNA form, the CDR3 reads TGTGCCAGCAGCCCCCGGGGGGCCTCCTACGAGCAGTACTTC.

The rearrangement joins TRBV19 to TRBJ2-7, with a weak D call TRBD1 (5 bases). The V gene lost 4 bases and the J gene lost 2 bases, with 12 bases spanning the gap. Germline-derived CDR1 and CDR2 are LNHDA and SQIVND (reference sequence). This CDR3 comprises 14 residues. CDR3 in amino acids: CASSTVDSTYEQYF. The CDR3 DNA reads TGTGCCAGTAGTACGGTCGACAGTACCTACGAGCAGTACTTC. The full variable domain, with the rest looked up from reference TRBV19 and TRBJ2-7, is DGGITQSPKYLFRKEGQNVTLSCEQNLNHDAMYWYRQDPGQGLRLIYYSQIVNDFQKGDIAEGYSVSREKKESFPLTVTSAQKNPTAFYLCASSTVDSTYEQYFGPGTRLTVT.

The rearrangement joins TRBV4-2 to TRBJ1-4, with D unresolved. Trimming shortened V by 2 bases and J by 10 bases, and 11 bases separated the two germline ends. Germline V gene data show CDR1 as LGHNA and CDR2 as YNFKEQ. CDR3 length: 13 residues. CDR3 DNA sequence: TGTGCCAGCAGCCAAACGGACTACGGAAAACTGTTTTTT. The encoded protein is CASSQTDYGKLFF.

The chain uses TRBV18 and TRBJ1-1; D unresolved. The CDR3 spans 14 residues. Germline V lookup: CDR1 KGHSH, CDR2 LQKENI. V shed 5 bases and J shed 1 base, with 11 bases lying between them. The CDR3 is CASSGGNQNTEAFF. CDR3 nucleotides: TGTGCCAGCTCAGGAGGTAACCAGAACACTGAAGCTTTCTTT.

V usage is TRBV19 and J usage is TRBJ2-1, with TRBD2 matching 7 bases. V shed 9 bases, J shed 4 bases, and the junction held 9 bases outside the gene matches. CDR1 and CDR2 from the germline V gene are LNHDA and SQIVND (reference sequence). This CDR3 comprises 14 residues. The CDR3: CASTRSGVYNEQFF. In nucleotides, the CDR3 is TGTGCCAGCACGCGGAGCGGGGTTTACAATGAGCAGTTCTTC. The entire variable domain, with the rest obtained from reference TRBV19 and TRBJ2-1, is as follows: DGGITQSPKYLFRKEGQNVTLSCEQNLNHDAMYWYRQDPGQGLRLIYYSQIVNDFQKGDIAEGYSVSREKKESFPLTVTSAQKNPTAFYLCASTRSGVYNEQFFGPGTRLTVL.

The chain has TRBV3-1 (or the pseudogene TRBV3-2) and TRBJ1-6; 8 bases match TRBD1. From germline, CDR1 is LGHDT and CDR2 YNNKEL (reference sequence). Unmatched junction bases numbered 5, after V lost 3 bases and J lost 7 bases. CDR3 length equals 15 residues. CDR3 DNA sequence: TGTGCCAGCAGCCAGAGGACAGGGTACAATTCACCCCTCCACTTT. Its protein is CASSQRTGYNSPLHF.

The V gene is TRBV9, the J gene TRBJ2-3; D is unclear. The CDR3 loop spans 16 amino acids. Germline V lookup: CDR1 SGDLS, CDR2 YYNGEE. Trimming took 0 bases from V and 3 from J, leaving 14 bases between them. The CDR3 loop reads CASSVASWRNTDTQYF. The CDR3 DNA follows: TGTGCCAGCAGCGTAGCTTCGTGGAGAAATACAGATACGCAGTATTTT.

The CDR3 region has the DNA TGTGCCAGCAGTCCGTCGTCCGGGGCTGGCGCTCATACGCAGTATTTT. Translated: CASSPSSGAGAHTQYF. The chain recombines TRBV28 with TRBJ2-3, with D possibly called TRBD1 or TRBD2 (5 bases each). The CDR3 is 16 amino acids. Germline assignment: CDR1 MDHEN and CDR2 SYDVKM. V dropped 5 bases and J dropped 7 bases, with 22 bases sitting between them. Full variable domain (rest looked up from reference TRBV28 and TRBJ2-3): DVKVTQSSRYLVKRTGEKVFLECVQDMDHENMFWYRQDPGLGLRLIYFSYDVKMKEKGDIPEGYSVSREKKERFSLILESASTNQTSMYLCASSPSSGAGAHTQYFGPGTRLTVL.

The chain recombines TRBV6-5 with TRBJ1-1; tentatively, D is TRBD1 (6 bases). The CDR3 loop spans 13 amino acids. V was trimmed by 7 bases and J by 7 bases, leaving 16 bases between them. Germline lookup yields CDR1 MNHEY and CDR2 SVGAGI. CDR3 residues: CASTHRAESEAFF. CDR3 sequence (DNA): TGTGCCAGCACACACAGGGCGGAAAGTGAAGCTTTCTTT.

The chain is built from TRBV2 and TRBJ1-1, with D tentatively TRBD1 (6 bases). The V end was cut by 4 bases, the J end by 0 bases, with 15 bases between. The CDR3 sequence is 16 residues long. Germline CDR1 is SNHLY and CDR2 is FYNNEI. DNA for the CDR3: TGTGCCAGCAGTGGTACAGGGATTTCGATGAACACTGAAGCTTTCTTT. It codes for CASSGTGISMNTEAFF.

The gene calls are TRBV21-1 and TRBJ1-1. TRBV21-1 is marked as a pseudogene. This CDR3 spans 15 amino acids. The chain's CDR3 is CASSKGGGPNTEAFF. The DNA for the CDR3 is TGTGCCAGCAGCAAAGGGGGGGGACCGAACACTGAAGCTTTCTTT.

The CDR3 DNA is TGCGCCAGCAGCTTGGCAGGGAGCTCCTACAATGAGCAGTTCTTC. Translated, it gives CASSLAGSSYNEQFF. This sequence joins TRBV5-1 and TRBJ2-1, with D possibly called TRBD1 or TRBD2 (5 bases each). V was trimmed by 0 bases and J by 0 bases, leaving 7 bases between them. CDR3 length: 15 residues. Germline CDR1 is SGHRS and CDR2 is YFSETQ.

The CDR3 reads CASSPGTSGRLEQFF. The CDR3, as DNA: TGTGCCAGCAGCCCCGGGACTAGCGGGAGATTAGAGCAGTTCTTC. The chain employs TRBV5-4 and TRBJ2-1, with 14 bases that match TRBD2. Germline loops: CDR1 SGHNT, CDR2 YYREEE (reference sequence). The CDR3 covers 15 residues. Unmatched junction bases numbered 7, after V lost 4 bases and J lost 10 bases.

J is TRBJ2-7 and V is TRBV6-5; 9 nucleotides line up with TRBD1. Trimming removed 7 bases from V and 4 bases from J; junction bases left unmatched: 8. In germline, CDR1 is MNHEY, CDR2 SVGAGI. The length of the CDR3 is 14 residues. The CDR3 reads CASTPGTGFYEQYF. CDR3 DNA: TGTGCCAGCACCCCCGGGACAGGGTTTTACGAGCAGTACTTC.

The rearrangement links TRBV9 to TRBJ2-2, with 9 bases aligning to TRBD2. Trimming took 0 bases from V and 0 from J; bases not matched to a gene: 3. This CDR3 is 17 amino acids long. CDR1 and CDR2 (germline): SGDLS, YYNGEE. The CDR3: CASSVAASGANTGELFF. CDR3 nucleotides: TGTGCCAGCAGCGTAGCTGCTAGCGGGGCGAACACCGGGGAGCTGTTTTTT.

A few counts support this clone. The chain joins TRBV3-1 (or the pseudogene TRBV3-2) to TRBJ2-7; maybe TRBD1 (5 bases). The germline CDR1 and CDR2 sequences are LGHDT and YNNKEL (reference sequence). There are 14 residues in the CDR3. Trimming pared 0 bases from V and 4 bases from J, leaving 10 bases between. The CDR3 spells CASSQDVKGYEQYF. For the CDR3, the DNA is TGTGCCAGCAGCCAAGATGTGAAGGGGTACGAGCAGTACTTC.